The 6 T cell receptor beta chains below come from one sample, sequenced in a study of human T cells and chemical hapten exposure. Sample time point: patch test 1, 2 weeks after DPC sensitization. This sample's treatment: therapeutic diphenylcyclopropenone sensitization with weekly scalp DPC. TCRdb redid the calling of the RACE reads with MiXCR, one entry per CDR3 protein. Counted here are 90,000 or so distinct CDR3 sequences, about 10% occurring once; the ten biggest clones make up 2.2%. This material consisted of whole blood, taken in connection with sensitization to the hapten diphenylcyclopropenone (DPC). These receptors all come from a man aged 35 to 55 with alopecia areata. Some clones in this sample may be carry-over from other donors' samples.

This clonotype was counted ten times or more. The V gene is TRBV6-2 or TRBV6-3, the J gene TRBJ2-7, with 13 bases aligning to TRBD2. The CDR3 consists of 15 residues. From germline, CDR1 is MNHEY and CDR2 SVGEGT. V trimming: 6 bases; J trimming: 7 bases; junction bases outside the gene matches: 9. The CDR3 sequence: CASSRGLAGVGEQYV. The CDR3 DNA is TGTGCCAGCAGCCGTGGACTAGCGGGAGTTGGTGAGCAGTACGTC.

This clonotype was picked up many times. The chain combines TRBV7-9 with TRBJ1-5, with D unclear. Germline CDR1 is SEHNR and CDR2 is FQNEAQ (reference sequence). V was pared by 5 bases and J by 7 bases, with 21 bases between. The CDR3 spans 16 residues. CDR3 sequence (DNA): TGTGCCAGCAGCCCGAGGGCAGAGACGACAATACAGCCCCAGCATTTT. Encoded protein: CASSPRAETTIQPQHF.

This clonotype was seen a handful of times. The chain carries TRBV6-5 and TRBJ2-7; no definite D call. Per germline, CDR1 MNHEY and CDR2 SVGAGI. CDR3 size: 13 residues. Between the trimmed V and J ends, which lost 6 bases and 3 bases, there was a span of 12 bases. CDR3 protein: CASRNHNGYEQYV. In DNA, the CDR3 is TGTGCCAGCAGGAACCACAATGGCTACGAGCAGTACGTC.

The chain employs TRBV18 and TRBJ1-1, with D perhaps matching TRBD1 (5 bases). Trimming shortened V by 2 bases and J by 5 bases, and 15 bases separated the two germline ends. The CDR3 consists of 15 residues. Germline lookup yields CDR1 KGHSH and CDR2 LQKENI. CDR3 in amino acids: CASSPSQGAGTEAFF. In DNA, the CDR3 is TGTGCCAGCTCACCATCTCAGGGTGCGGGGACTGAAGCTTTCTTT.

The chain carries TRBV11-2 and TRBJ1-2; D gene uncertain. Trimming pared 4 bases from V and 7 bases from J, leaving 16 bases between. This CDR3 has 14 amino acids. Germline V CDR1 and CDR2: SGHAT, FQNNGV. CDR3 residues: CASSSWAPRVGYTF. As DNA, the CDR3 is TGTGCCAGCAGCTCTTGGGCCCCACGTGTTGGCTACACCTTC.

This sequence joins TRBV4-3 and TRBJ2-1; D might be TRBD2 (5 bases). The CDR3 length is 16 residues. CDR1 LGHNA and CDR2 YSLEER come from the germline V gene. Deletions cut 3 bases from V and 0 bases from J, with 12 bases between. DNA for the CDR3: TGCGCCAGCAGCCAGAGAGCGGTTCTCTCCTACAATGAGCAGTTCTTC. Protein sequence: CASSQRAVLSYNEQFF.